This passage covers 17 T cell receptor beta chains from one sample sequenced in a study. TCRdb reprocessed the 5' RACE reads via MiXCR and lists one record per CDR3 protein. Counted here are tens of thousands of distinct CDR3 sequences, less than 30% occurring once; the ten biggest clones make up 2% to 2.5%. Treg sorting used a CD4+CD25+CD127-/low gate. Specimen: tumor-infiltrating Tregs sorted from the breast tumor. The receptors were gathered from a female donor with breast cancer.

This clonotype was seen many times. The chain uses TRBV28 and TRBJ2-4; D might be TRBD1 (6 bases). V dropped 6 bases and J dropped 6 bases, with 15 bases sitting between them. CDR3 length: 14 amino acids. The germline gives CDR1 MDHEN, CDR2 SYDVKM. In DNA form, the CDR3 reads TGTGCCAGCAGCGAATCCAGGGGTGGAAACATTCAGTACTTC. This codes for CASSESRGGNIQYF.

This clonotype was observed a few times. The rearrangement links TRBV18 to TRBJ2-1; 11 bases align to TRBD1. Germline V gives CDR1 KGHSH, CDR2 LQKENI. The CDR3 has 14 residues. Trimming took 5 bases from V and 9 from J; bases not matched to a gene: 6. The chain's CDR3 is CASSSGTGGSEQFF. The CDR3 coding sequence is TGTGCCAGCTCATCGGGGACAGGGGGTAGTGAGCAGTTCTTC. The whole variable domain, filled in from reference TRBV18 and TRBJ2-1, reads NAGVMQNPRHLVRRRGQEARLRCSPMKGHSHVYWYRQLPEEGLKFMVYLQKENIIDESGMPKERFSAEFPKEGPSILRIQQVVRGDSAAYFCASSSGTGGSEQFFGPGTRLTVL.

To note about this clonotype: A read error is possible here, since a much larger clone lies one base away. Here the CDR3 omits its conserved ending phenylalanine or tryptophan, so a read error is the likely source. The chain has TRBV6-5 and TRBJ1-1; 7 bases match TRBD1. There are 12 residues in the CDR3. Trimming cost V 7 bases and J 4 bases; bases outside gene matches: 3. Per the germline V gene, CDR1 is MNHEY and CDR2 is SVGAGI. CDR3 protein: CASKRQGTEAFL. CDR3 sequence (DNA): TGTGCCAGCAAGAGACAGGGCACTGAAGCTTTCCTT.

The rearrangement joins TRBV20-1 to TRBJ1-2; TRBD1 agrees at 9 bases. Germline V CDR1 and CDR2: DFQATT, SNEGSKA (reference sequence). Losses at the gene ends were 2 bases for V and 9 bases for J; bases not matched to a gene: 4. The CDR3 has 12 residues. Written as DNA, the CDR3 is TGCAGTGCTAGACCCGGGACAGGGCGCTACACCTTC. This encodes CSARPGTGRYTF.

This clonotype was counted many times. The gene calls are TRBV20-1 and TRBJ1-1; a weak D match, TRBD1 (5 bases). Germline CDR1 DFQATT, CDR2 SNEGSKA (reference sequence). The V end was cut by 6 bases, the J end by 8 bases, with 22 bases between. This CDR3 spans 14 amino acids. CDR3 protein: CSAHDRTGSGEAFF. In DNA, the CDR3 is TGCAGTGCCCACGACAGAACCGGGAGTGGGGAAGCTTTCTTT.

A few counts support this clonotype. This chain connects TRBV4-1 to TRBJ2-3; 8 nucleotides agree with TRBD2. Trimming at V came to 0 bases and at J to 14 bases, leaving 7 bases not matched to a gene. The CDR3 is made up of 13 amino acids. Germline V gene sequence: CDR1 MGHRA, CDR2 YSYEKL. The CDR3 DNA sequence: TGCGCCAGCAGCCAAGATTGGGGGACTAGTCGGTATTTT. Amino acids: CASSQDWGTSRYF.

V usage is TRBV10-3 and J usage is TRBJ2-7; D is possibly TRBD1 (5 bases). Germline V lookup: CDR1 ENHRY, CDR2 SYGVKD. The CDR3 runs 13 residues. Deletions cut 4 bases from V and 0 bases from J, with 7 bases between. In nucleotides, the CDR3 is TGTGCCATCAGTGGGGGCAGCTCCTACGAGCAGTACTTC. Its protein is CAISGGSSYEQYF.

The rearrangement links TRBV2 to TRBJ1-5; D remains unclear. The germline V gene encodes CDR1 SNHLY and CDR2 FYNNEI. The CDR3 contains 14 residues. The V gene lost 4 bases and the J gene lost 6 bases, with 13 bases spanning the gap. This CDR3 is CASSADTTGQPQHF. CDR3 bases: TGTGCCAGCAGTGCTGACACGACCGGTCAGCCCCAGCATTTT.

This clonotype was seen a few times. This chain connects TRBV12-3 or TRBV12-4 to TRBJ2-1; D remains unclear. Trimming took 3 bases from V and 15 from J, leaving 15 bases between them. The CDR3 loop spans 12 amino acids. This chain's CDR3 is CASSFSLGNRFF. In DNA form, the CDR3 reads TGTGCCAGCAGTTTCTCCTTGGGTAATCGGTTCTTC.

This clonotype appeared a few times. The V and J genes are TRBV7-9 and TRBJ2-5, with no clear D. Trimming shortened V by 1 base and J by 5 bases, and 8 bases separated the two germline ends. The V gene's germline CDR1 is SEHNR and CDR2 FQNEAQ (reference sequence). CDR3 length: 13 residues. CDR3 sequence: CASSLEGRETQYF. CDR3 DNA: TGTGCCAGCAGCTTAGAAGGTCGGGAGACCCAGTACTTC.

The CDR3 nucleotides are TGTGCCAGCAGTTACGGAATCTATCGCACCGGGGAGCTGTTTTTT. Translation: CASSYGIYRTGELFF. The V call is TRBV6-2 or TRBV6-3, the J call TRBJ2-2; D is ambiguous. Germline V gives CDR1 MNHEY, CDR2 SVGEGT. This CDR3 has 15 residues. Deletions cut 2 bases from V and 4 bases from J, with 11 bases between.

In its sample, this clonotype was seen many times. This chain uses TRBV24-1 with TRBJ2-1; 7 bases agree with TRBD1. J lost 8 bases, V lost 9 bases, and 6 bases had no gene match. Germline loops: CDR1 KGHDR, CDR2 SFDVKD. The CDR3 spans 12 residues. The CDR3 loop is CATSDRVHEQFF. CDR3 coding DNA: TGTGCCACCTCCGACAGGGTTCATGAGCAGTTCTTC.

Remarks on this clonotype: A much more abundant neighbour one base away suggests this may be a read error. The CDR3 DNA is TGTGCCAGCGGCAACGAGGGGGGGACAGGCACAGATACGCAGTATTTT. Its protein is CASGNEGGTGTDTQYF. The rearrangement joins TRBV11-2 to TRBJ2-3, with D perhaps given as TRBD1 or TRBD2 (7 bases each). From germline, CDR1 is SGHAT and CDR2 FQNNGV. V gave up 8 bases and J gave up 1 base, with 19 bases separating them. This CDR3 has 16 amino acids. The whole variable domain, remainder taken from reference TRBV11-2 and TRBJ2-3, is EAGVAQSPRYKIIEKRQSVAFWCNPISGHATLYWYQQILGQGPKLLIQFQNNGVVDDSQLPKDRFSAERLKGVDSTLKIQPAKLEDSAVYLCASGNEGGTGTDTQYFGPGTRLTVL.

The J gene is TRBJ2-3, the V gene TRBV24-1, with TRBD1 matching 7 bases. This CDR3 has 16 amino acids. Germline loops: CDR1 KGHDR, CDR2 SFDVKD. With V trimmed by 4 bases and J by 6 bases, 12 bases remained unmatched. CDR3 amino acids: CATSDPGTEKGDTQYF. The CDR3 DNA reads as TGTGCCACCAGTGACCCCGGGACAGAAAAGGGGGATACGCAGTATTTT.

The V and J genes are TRBV5-1 and TRBJ2-7; a possible D gene is TRBD2 (5 bases). Trimming pared 4 bases from V and 7 bases from J, leaving 15 bases between. Germline CDR1 SGHRS, CDR2 YFSETQ. The CDR3 has 13 residues. The CDR3 coding sequence is TGCGCCAGCAGCCCTCCCGGTCGGGGTGAGCAGTACTTC. Its translation is CASSPPGRGEQYF.

In the case of this clonotype: Its ends do not fully match the called genes, so a read error is possible. V is TRBV20-1 and J is TRBJ1-1; 7 nucleotides agree with TRBD1. The CDR3 extends over 17 amino acids. The germline CDR1 and CDR2 sequences are DFQATT and SNEGSKA (reference sequence). The CDR3 bases are TGCAGTGCTAGAGGGCGAGACAGGGTTCATATGAACACTGAAACTTTCTTT. Translation: CSARGRDRVHMNTETFF.

The V gene is TRBV4-1, the J gene TRBJ2-2; 11 nucleotides align to TRBD2. The CDR3 consists of 17 residues. J gave up 2 bases and V 2 bases, and 4 bases lay outside the gene matches. Germline V CDR1 and CDR2: MGHRA, YSYEKL. DNA for the CDR3: TGCGCCAGCAGCCAACTGGGACTAGCGGCCAACACCGGGGAGCTGTTTTTT. Translating gives CASSQLGLAANTGELFF.